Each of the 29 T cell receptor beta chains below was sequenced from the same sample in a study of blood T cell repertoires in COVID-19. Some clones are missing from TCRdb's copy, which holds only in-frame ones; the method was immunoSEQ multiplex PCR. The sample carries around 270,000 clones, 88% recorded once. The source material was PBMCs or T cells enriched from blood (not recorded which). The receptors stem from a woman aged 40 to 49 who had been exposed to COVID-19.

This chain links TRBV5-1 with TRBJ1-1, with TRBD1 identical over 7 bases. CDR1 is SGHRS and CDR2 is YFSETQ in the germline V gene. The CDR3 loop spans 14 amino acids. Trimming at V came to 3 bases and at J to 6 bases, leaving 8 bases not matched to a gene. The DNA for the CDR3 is TGCGCCAGCAGCTGGTACCTAGACAGGGCTGAAGCTTTCTTT. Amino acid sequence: CASSWYLDRAEAFF.

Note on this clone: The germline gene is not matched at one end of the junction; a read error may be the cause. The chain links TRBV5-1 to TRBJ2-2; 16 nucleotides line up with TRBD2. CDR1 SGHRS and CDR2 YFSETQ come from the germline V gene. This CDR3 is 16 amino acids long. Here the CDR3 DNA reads TGTGCCAGCAGCTCGGGACTAGCGGGAGGGACCGGGGAGCTGTTTTTT. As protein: CASSSGLAGGTGELFF.

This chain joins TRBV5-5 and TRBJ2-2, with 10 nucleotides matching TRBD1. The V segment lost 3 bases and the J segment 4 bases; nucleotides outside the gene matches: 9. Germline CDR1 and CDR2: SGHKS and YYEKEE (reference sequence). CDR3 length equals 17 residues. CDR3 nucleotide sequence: TGTGCCAGCAGCTCGCGAGACAGGGGGCGAGGCACCGGGGAGCTGTTTTTT. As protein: CASSSRDRGRGTGELFF.

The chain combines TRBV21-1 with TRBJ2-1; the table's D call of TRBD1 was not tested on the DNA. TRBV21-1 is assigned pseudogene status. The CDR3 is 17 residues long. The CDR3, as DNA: TGTGCCAGCAGCAAAGAAGGCGCAGGTTGTGCCAACAATGAGCAGTTCTTC. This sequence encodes CASSKEGAGCANNEQFF.

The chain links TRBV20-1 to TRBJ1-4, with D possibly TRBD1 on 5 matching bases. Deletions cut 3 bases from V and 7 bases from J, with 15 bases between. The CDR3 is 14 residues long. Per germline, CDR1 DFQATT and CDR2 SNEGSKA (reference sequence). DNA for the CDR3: TGCAGTGCTAGTGACTACAGGTCAGGTGAAAAACTGTTTTTT. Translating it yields CSASDYRSGEKLFF.

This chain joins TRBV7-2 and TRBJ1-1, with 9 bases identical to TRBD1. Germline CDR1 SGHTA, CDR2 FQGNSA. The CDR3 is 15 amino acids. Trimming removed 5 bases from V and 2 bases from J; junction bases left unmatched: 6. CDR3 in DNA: TGTGCCAGCAGCACCTGGACAGGGGTAAACACTGAAGCTTTCTTT. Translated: CASSTWTGVNTEAFF.

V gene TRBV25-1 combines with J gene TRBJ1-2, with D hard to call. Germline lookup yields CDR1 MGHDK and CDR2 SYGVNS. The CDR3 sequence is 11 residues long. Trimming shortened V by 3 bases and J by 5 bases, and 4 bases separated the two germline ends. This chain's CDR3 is CASSDPYGYTF. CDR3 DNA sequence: TGTGCCAGCAGTGACCCTTATGGCTACACCTTC.

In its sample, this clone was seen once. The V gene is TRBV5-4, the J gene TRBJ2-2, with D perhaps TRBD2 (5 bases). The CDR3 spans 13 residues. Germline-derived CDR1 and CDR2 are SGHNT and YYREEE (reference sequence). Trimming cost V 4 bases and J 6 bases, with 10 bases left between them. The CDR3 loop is CASSPPGSGELFF. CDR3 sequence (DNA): TGTGCCAGCAGCCCCCCGGGGTCCGGGGAGCTGTTTTTT.

The CDR3 nucleotides are TGTGCCAGCAGCCAAGGTCGAGCGGGGGCTTACGAGCAGTACTTC. This codes for CASSQGRAGAYEQYF. J is TRBJ2-7 and V is TRBV3-1 (or the pseudogene TRBV3-2); TRBD2 agrees at 8 bases. Germline V CDR1 and CDR2: LGHDT, YNNKEL (reference sequence). J lost 4 bases, V lost 1 base, and 6 bases had no gene match. The CDR3 loop spans 15 amino acids.

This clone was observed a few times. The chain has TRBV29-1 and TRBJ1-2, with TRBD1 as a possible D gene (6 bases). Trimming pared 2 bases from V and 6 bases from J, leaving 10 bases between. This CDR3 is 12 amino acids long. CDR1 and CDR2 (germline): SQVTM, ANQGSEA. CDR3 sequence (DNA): TGCAGCGTTGAACCAAACAGGGATGGCTACACCTTC. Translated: CSVEPNRDGYTF. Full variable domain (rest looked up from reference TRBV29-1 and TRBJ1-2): SAVISQKPSRDICQRGTSLTIQCQVDSQVTMMFWYRQQPGQSLTLIATANQGSEATYESGFVIDKFPISRPNLTFSTLTVSNMSPEDSSIYLCSVEPNRDGYTFGSGTRLTVV.

This CDR3 is CASSPGQKNTGELFF. The DNA of the CDR3 is TGTGCCAGCAGCCCGGGACAGAAAAACACCGGGGAGCTGTTTTTT. The J gene is TRBJ2-2, the V gene TRBV6-5, with TRBD1 matching 7 bases. The CDR3 spans 15 residues. With V trimmed by 6 bases and J by 2 bases, 6 bases remained unmatched. CDR1 MNHEY and CDR2 SVGAGI come from the germline V gene.

DNA for the CDR3: TGTGCCATACGGACTAGCGGGTCCCCAGATACGCAGTATTTT. This gives the protein CAIRTSGSPDTQYF. The chain links TRBV10-3 to TRBJ2-3, with TRBD2 identical over 11 bases. With V trimmed by 9 bases and J by 4 bases, 6 bases remained unmatched. The CDR3 is 14 residues long. The germline gives CDR1 ENHRY, CDR2 SYGVKD.

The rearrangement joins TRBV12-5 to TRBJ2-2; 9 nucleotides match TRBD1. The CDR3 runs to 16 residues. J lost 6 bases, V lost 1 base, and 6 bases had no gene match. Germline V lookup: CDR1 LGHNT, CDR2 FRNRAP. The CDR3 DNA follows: TGTGCTAGTGGTTTGGGACGAACAGGGGGCCCCGGGGAGCTGTTTTTT. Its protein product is CASGLGRTGGPGELFF.

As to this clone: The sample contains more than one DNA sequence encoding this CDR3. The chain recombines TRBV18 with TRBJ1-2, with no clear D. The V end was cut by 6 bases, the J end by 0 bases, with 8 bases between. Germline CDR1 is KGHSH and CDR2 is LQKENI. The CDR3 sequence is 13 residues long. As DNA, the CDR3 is TGTGCCAGCTCCGGGAGTTCTAACTATGGCTACACCTTC. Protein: CASSGSSNYGYTF.

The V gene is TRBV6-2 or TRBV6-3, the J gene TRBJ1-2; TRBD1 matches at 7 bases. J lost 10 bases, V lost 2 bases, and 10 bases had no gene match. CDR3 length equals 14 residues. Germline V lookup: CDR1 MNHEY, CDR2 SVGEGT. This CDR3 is CASSYTGTASFYTF. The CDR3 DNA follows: TGTGCCAGCAGTTACACCGGGACAGCTTCATTCTACACCTTC.

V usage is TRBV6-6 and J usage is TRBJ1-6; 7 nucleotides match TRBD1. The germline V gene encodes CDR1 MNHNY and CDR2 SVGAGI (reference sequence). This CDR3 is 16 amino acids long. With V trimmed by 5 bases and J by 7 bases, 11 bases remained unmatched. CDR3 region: CASSPTEGAWNSPLHF. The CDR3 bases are TGTGCCAGCAGTCCTACGGAGGGGGCTTGGAATTCACCCCTCCACTTT.

The CDR3 sequence: CASSQGTFSGGWAEAFF. The CDR3, as DNA: TGCGCCAGCAGCCAAGGGACGTTTTCAGGCGGGTGGGCTGAAGCTTTCTTT. The V and J genes are TRBV4-3 and TRBJ1-1; no clear D gene. Germline assignment: CDR1 LGHNA and CDR2 YSLEER. The CDR3 length is 17 residues. V lost 1 base and J 6 bases, leaving 21 bases between the germline ends.

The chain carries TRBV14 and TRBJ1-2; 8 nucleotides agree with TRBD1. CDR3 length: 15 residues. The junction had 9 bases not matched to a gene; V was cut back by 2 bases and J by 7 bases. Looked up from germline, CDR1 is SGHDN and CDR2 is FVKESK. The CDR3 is CASSQSRQGSGGYTF. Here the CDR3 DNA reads TGTGCCAGCAGCCAAAGTCGACAGGGGTCGGGTGGCTACACCTTC.

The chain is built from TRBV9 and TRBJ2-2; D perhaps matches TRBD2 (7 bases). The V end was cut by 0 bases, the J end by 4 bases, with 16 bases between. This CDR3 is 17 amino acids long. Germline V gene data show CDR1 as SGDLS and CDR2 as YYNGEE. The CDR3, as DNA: TGTGCCAGCAGCGTAGCTACGGGGGGCCCCTTCACCGGGGAGCTGTTTTTT. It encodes CASSVATGGPFTGELFF.

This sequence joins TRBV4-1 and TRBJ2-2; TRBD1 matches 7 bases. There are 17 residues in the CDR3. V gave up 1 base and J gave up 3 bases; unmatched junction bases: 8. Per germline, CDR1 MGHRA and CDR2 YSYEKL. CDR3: CASSQGHGTADTGELFF. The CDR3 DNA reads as TGCGCCAGCAGCCAAGGCCATGGGACAGCTGACACCGGGGAGCTGTTTTTT.

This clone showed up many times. The CDR3 sequence: CACNEGETGELFF. The DNA for the CDR3 is TGTGCCTGTAACGAGGGGGAGACCGGGGAGCTGTTTTTT. The V and J genes are TRBV30 and TRBJ2-2; a weak D match, TRBD1 (6 bases). CDR3 length: 13 residues. CDR1 and CDR2 from the germline V gene are GTSNPN and SVGIG (reference sequence). Deletions cut 6 bases from V and 5 bases from J, with 13 bases between.

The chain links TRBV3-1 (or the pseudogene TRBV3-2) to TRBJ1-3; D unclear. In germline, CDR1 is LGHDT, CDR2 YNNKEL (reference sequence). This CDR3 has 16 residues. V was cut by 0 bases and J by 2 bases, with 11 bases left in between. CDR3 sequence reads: CASSQESGGTGNTIYF. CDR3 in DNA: TGTGCCAGCAGCCAAGAGTCAGGAGGGACTGGAAACACCATATATTTT.

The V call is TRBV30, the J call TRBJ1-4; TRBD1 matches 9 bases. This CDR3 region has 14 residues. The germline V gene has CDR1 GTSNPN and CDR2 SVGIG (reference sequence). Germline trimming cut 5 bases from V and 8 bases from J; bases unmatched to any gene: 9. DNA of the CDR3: TGTGCCTGGGCAGCCGGGACAGGGTTAGAAAAACTGTTTTTT. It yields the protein CAWAAGTGLEKLFF.

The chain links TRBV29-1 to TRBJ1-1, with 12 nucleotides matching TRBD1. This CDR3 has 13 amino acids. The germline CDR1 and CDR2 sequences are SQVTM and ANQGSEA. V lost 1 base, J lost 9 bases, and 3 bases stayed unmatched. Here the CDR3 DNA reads TGCAGCGTTGAAGGGGGACAGGGGGCGAAAGCTTTCTTT. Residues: CSVEGGQGAKAFF.

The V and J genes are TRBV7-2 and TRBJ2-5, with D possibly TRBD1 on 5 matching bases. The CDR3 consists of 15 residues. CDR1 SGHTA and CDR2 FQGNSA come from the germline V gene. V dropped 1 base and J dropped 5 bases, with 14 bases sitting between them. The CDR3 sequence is CASSLGTGTKETQYF. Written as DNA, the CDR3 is TGTGCCAGCAGCTTAGGAACAGGCACCAAGGAGACCCAGTACTTC.

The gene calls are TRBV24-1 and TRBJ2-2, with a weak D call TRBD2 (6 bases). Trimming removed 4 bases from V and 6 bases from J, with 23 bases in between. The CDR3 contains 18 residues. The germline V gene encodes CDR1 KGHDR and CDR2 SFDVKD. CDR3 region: CATSDQLGGSGLAGELFF. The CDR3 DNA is TGTGCCACCAGTGACCAACTGGGGGGTTCGGGGTTGGCCGGGGAGCTGTTTTTT.

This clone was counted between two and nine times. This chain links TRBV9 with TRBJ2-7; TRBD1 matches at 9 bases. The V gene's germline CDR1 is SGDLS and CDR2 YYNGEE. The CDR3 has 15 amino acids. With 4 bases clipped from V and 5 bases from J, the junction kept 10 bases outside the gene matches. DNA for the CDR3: TGTGCCAGCAGCCGGGGGGACAGGGAAGGGGACGAGCAGTACGTC. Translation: CASSRGDREGDEQYV.

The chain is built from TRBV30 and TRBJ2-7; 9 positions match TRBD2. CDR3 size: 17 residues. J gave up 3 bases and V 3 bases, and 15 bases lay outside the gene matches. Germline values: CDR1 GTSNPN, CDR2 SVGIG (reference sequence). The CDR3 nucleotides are TGTGCCTGGAGGAGCACCTCTAGCGGGATAGGAAACTACGAGCAGTACTTC. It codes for CAWRSTSSGIGNYEQYF. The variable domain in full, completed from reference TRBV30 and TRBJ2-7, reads SQTIHQWPATLVQPVGSPLSLECTVEGTSNPNLYWYRQAAGRGLQLLFYSVGIGQISSEVPQNLSASRPQDRQFILSSKKLLLSDSGFYLCAWRSTSSGIGNYEQYFGPGTRLTVT.

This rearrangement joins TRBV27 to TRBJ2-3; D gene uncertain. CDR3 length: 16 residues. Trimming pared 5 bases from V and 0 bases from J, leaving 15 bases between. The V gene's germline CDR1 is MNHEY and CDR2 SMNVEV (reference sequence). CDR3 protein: CASSVYHPISTDTQYF. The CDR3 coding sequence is TGTGCCAGCAGTGTATATCATCCAATTAGCACAGATACGCAGTATTTT.